The 16 T cell receptor beta chains in this list originate from one sample, sequenced in a study of response to subunit inactivated influenza vaccine. In TCRdb, the RT-PCR reads were re-called with MiXCR into one record per CDR3 protein. The data contain more than 500,000 distinct CDR3 sequences, about 11% of them seen just once; the ten biggest clones take up roughly 11%. Separately, the same data were catalogued under a study of T cells expressing NK-cell markers. From that report: It was by 5'RACE template switching with UMIs that TCR beta cDNA was made.

This material consisted of PBMCs from blood, taken on the day of vaccination. The receptor source for this set is a man between 50 and 59 years old who received an inactivated influenza vaccine.

The genes are TRBV28 and TRBJ1-2, with D perhaps matching TRBD1 (6 bases). The CDR3 length is 15 residues. The ends were cut back, 10 bases at V and 5 bases at J, with 23 bases in the middle. Germline CDR1 MDHEN, CDR2 SYDVKM. In nucleotides, the CDR3 is TGTGCCATCCACGCTACAGGGCAGAGCGAGTATGGCTACACCTTC. It translates to CAIHATGQSEYGYTF.

The chain is built from TRBV7-3 and TRBJ2-7; D might be TRBD1 or TRBD2, each matching 5 bases. V was clipped by 2 bases and J by 3 bases, with 11 bases between them. Germline lookup yields CDR1 SGHTA and CDR2 FQGTGA. The length of the CDR3 is 14 residues. The CDR3 sequence is CASSLLGTGYEQYF. The CDR3 region has the DNA TGTGCCAGCAGCTTATTGGGGACGGGCTACGAGCAGTACTTC.

This clonotype was observed a handful of times. This chain links TRBV7-2 with TRBJ2-1, with D possibly matching TRBD1 (6 bases). Germline V CDR1 and CDR2: SGHTA, FQGNSA. V lost 4 bases and J lost 8, with 15 bases in between. The CDR3 is 14 amino acids. This chain's CDR3 is CASSSERRGDEQFF. CDR3 bases: TGTGCCAGCAGCTCCGAACGCAGGGGAGATGAGCAGTTCTTC.

This clonotype was found a few times. This sequence joins TRBV3-1 and TRBJ2-2; D is unresolved. Germline CDR1 and CDR2: LGHDT and YNNKEL (reference sequence). The CDR3 has 17 residues. V was clipped by 4 bases and J by 0 bases, with 15 bases between them. The CDR3: CASSRPPGLTNTGELFF. The CDR3 coding sequence is TGTGCCAGCAGCCGCCCCCCCGGGCTAACGAACACCGGGGAGCTGTTTTTT.

Ten or more counts support this clonotype. This chain links TRBV5-5 with TRBJ1-5; 7 bases are shared with TRBD1. After removal of 4 bases from V and 0 bases from J, the junction contained 7 bases not matched to a gene. This CDR3 has 16 amino acids. Germline CDR1 SGHKS, CDR2 YYEKEE (reference sequence). CDR3: CASSPLGQVSNQPQHF. For the CDR3, the DNA is TGTGCCAGCAGCCCCCTCGGACAGGTTAGCAATCAGCCCCAGCATTTT.

This chain uses TRBV10-3 with TRBJ2-3, with TRBD2 identical over 11 bases. Trimming took 7 bases from V and 1 from J; bases not matched to a gene: 1. This CDR3 region has 14 residues. The germline gives CDR1 ENHRY, CDR2 SYGVKD. The CDR3 sequence: CAIKLAGGTDTQYF. The CDR3 nucleotides read TGTGCCATCAAACTAGCGGGGGGCACAGATACGCAGTATTTT.

This clonotype has a handful of counts. The genes are TRBV7-9 and TRBJ2-5; 9 positions agree with TRBD1. This CDR3 has 15 amino acids. The V segment lost 5 bases and the J segment 5 bases; nucleotides outside the gene matches: 9. CDR1 and CDR2 (germline): SEHNR, FQNEAQ (reference sequence). This CDR3 is CASSVGTGLQETQYF. As DNA, the CDR3 is TGTGCCAGCAGCGTGGGGACAGGGTTACAGGAGACCCAGTACTTC.

This clonotype was recorded many times. The CDR3 here is CASKDSGYNEQFF. The CDR3 bases are TGTGCCAGCAAAGACAGTGGGTACAATGAGCAGTTCTTC. The chain has TRBV28 and TRBJ2-1; D is possibly TRBD1 (5 bases). The V end was cut by 7 bases, the J end by 4 bases, with 11 bases between. CDR1 and CDR2 from the germline V gene are MDHEN and SYDVKM. CDR3 length equals 13 residues.

This clonotype was observed a handful of times. J is TRBJ2-7 and V is TRBV6-2 or TRBV6-3; D is perhaps TRBD1 (5 bases). In germline, CDR1 is MNHEY, CDR2 SVGEGT. This CDR3 is built from 14 residues. V lost 6 bases and J 8 bases, leaving 20 bases between the germline ends. The CDR3 region has the DNA TGTGCCAGCAGCAAGCTATCCGGTGCGGACAAGCAGTACTTC. It translates to CASSKLSGADKQYF.

The chain combines TRBV4-1 with TRBJ2-7, with unresolved D. The CDR3 extends over 13 amino acids. CDR1 is MGHRA, CDR2 YSYEKL, per germline. V was shortened by 4 bases and J by 4 bases, with 11 bases between the two germline ends. DNA for the CDR3: TGCGCCAGCAGCCCCCAGGAAGGTTACGAGCAGTACTTC. This gives the protein CASSPQEGYEQYF.

The chain couples TRBV18 to TRBJ2-5, with D hard to call. Germline CDR1 and CDR2: KGHSH and LQKENI. V was shortened by 4 bases and J by 2 bases, with 8 bases between the two germline ends. The CDR3 extends over 13 amino acids. The CDR3 loop is CASSQPVQETQYF. DNA of the CDR3: TGTGCCAGCTCACAGCCAGTACAAGAGACCCAGTACTTC.

This clonotype occurred a few times. The chain carries TRBV4-1 and TRBJ2-1; D tentatively reads TRBD1 or TRBD2 (5 bases each). Germline V gene data show CDR1 as MGHRA and CDR2 as YSYEKL. The V and J ends lost 4 bases and 6 bases respectively, with 25 bases between them. The CDR3 runs 18 residues. CDR3 sequence: CASSRVHLGDRPSNEQFF. The CDR3 DNA sequence: TGCGCCAGCAGCCGAGTGCACTTGGGGGATCGACCTAGCAATGAGCAGTTCTTC.

The rearrangement uses TRBV27 and TRBJ1-4; unclear D gene. This CDR3 has 14 amino acids. The germline V gene encodes CDR1 MNHEY and CDR2 SMNVEV (reference sequence). V was clipped by 5 bases and J by 0 bases, with 7 bases between them. CDR3 sequence: CASSRSATNEKLFF. In DNA, the CDR3 is TGTGCCAGCAGTCGCTCCGCAACTAATGAAAAACTGTTTTTT.

This clonotype was detected many times. The chain employs TRBV5-6 and TRBJ1-1, with D possibly matching TRBD1 (6 bases). Germline V CDR1 and CDR2: SGHDT, YYEEEE. V was clipped by 5 bases and J by 4 bases, with 15 bases between them. The CDR3 length is 14 residues. The CDR3, as DNA: TGTGCCAGCAGGCCACAGGGAAGGTTCACTGAAGCTTTCTTT. This gives the protein CASRPQGRFTEAFF.

This clonotype occurred a few times. The V gene is TRBV20-1, the J gene TRBJ2-7, with D perhaps TRBD1 (5 bases). The CDR3 totals 11 residues. Germline V CDR1 and CDR2: DFQATT, SNEGSKA (reference sequence). The ends were cut back, 7 bases at V and 2 bases at J, with 9 bases in the middle. Here the CDR3 reads CSGAQAYEQYF. Here the CDR3 DNA reads TGCAGTGGCGCACAGGCCTACGAGCAGTACTTC.

The sample holds a few counts of this clonotype. This chain joins TRBV10-3 and TRBJ2-2; 7 nucleotides agree with TRBD1. CDR1 is ENHRY, CDR2 SYGVKD, per germline. The CDR3 length is 15 residues. Trimming at V came to 10 bases and at J to 5 bases, leaving 13 bases not matched to a gene. The CDR3 DNA sequence: TGTGCCACCGTACAAACCACAGGGGAAACCGGGGAGCTGTTTTTT. It is translated as CATVQTTGETGELFF.